What follows describes a single T cell receptor (beta chain). Sequencing was performed with immunoSEQ multiplex PCR; in TCRdb, only in-frame clones are kept and a portion is missing. Of about 4,800 clones in the sample, 55% to 75% were seen once. This entry belongs to a study of sequential checkpoint blockade in melanoma. At the level of the study: Randomization was 1:1 between first-line nivolumab→ipilimumab and ipilimumab→nivolumab. After both sequences, patients received maintenance nivolumab.

The V end was cut by 3 bases, the J end by 4 bases, with 13 bases between. This CDR3 is 14 amino acids long. CDR1 is LNHDA and CDR2 is SQIVND in the germline V gene (reference sequence). Indicated treatment: randomized to nivolumab then ipilimumab (arm A) or the reverse (arm B). From thawed PBMCs, live CD3+CD8+ cells negative for CD19 and CD56 were sorted. Material: CD8+ T cells sorted from blood (inferred from file names), obtained from a patient given nivolumab and ipilimumab in sequence. This clonotype was sampled from a human donor with melanoma. The rearrangement joins TRBV19 to TRBJ2-7; D might be TRBD2 (6 bases). CDR3 amino acids: CASSIGAGRYEQYF. The CDR3 DNA follows: TGTGCCAGTAGTATTGGGGCAGGGAGGTACGAGCAGTACTTC.